This T cell receptor (beta chain) was identified in a study of T cells after yellow fever vaccination. This clonotype was seen a handful of times. TCRdb reprocessed the 5' RACE reads via MiXCR and lists one record per CDR3 protein. The data contain roughly 240,000 distinct CDR3 sequences, more than 6.5% of them seen just once; the ten biggest clones take up approximately 0.99%. This CDR3 has 13 residues. CDR1 is SQVTM, CDR2 ANQGSEA, per germline. Trimming pared 4 bases from V and 2 bases from J, leaving 9 bases between. The source material was CD4+ T cells sorted from PBMCs, sampled on the day of the yellow fever booster vaccination. This chain uses TRBV29-1 with TRBJ2-1; TRBD2 might be the D (6 bases). This clonotype originated in a young man who received the YFV17D yellow fever vaccine. CDR3 loop: CSVAGVPYNEQFF. The CDR3, as DNA: TGCAGCGTTGCGGGAGTCCCCTACAATGAGCAGTTCTTC.